The present entry profiles one T cell receptor (beta chain) with its context. 60 Vbeta and 13 Jbeta primers were used in PCR. Assay: immunoSEQ multiplex PCR; the TCRdb copy retains only in-frame clones and omits some. The repertoire consists of over 150,000 clones, with around three quarters occurring once and the leading ten covering 2% to 2.5%. These data belong to a study of cytomegalovirus exposure and HLA in healthy donors. CDR1 MNHNS and CDR2 SASEGT come from the germline V gene. J gave up 3 bases and V 2 bases, and 15 bases lay outside the gene matches. The CDR3 length is 18 residues. Sequenced sample: PBMCs. The chain has TRBV6-1 and TRBJ1-1; TRBD1 agrees at 7 bases. The TCR originated in a man aged 50-60 years in good health and CMV-seropositive. The DNA for the CDR3 is TGTGCCAGCAGTGAACCCATGGACAGGTGGATCGGGGACACTGAAGCTTTCTTT. It encodes CASSEPMDRWIGDTEAFF.